Listed here are 32 T cell receptor beta chains from one sample, sequenced in a study of blood T cell repertoires in COVID-19 (dated by TCRdb to 2018 to 2020). Library prep was done by the immunoSEQ multiplex PCR assay. TCRdb carries this immuneACCESS record with in-frame sequences only. Its versions omit some clonotypes, under half of them owing to an unresolved V gene in the studies checked, with the rest unexplained. This sample lists 200,000 to 250,000 clones; around 90% were detected once. In total, the top ten clones hold approximately 2.7% of the sample. Material: PBMCs or T cells enriched from blood (not recorded which). These receptors were obtained from a woman aged 25 to 39 who had recovered from COVID-19.

For the CDR3, the DNA is TGTGCCAGCAGCTTCAGCGGGACAGGGAACACTGAAGCTTTCTTT. This gives the protein CASSFSGTGNTEAFF. The chain recombines TRBV7-2 with TRBJ1-1, with 8 bases matching TRBD1. Unmatched junction bases numbered 4, after V lost 3 bases and J lost 1 base. CDR1 SGHTA and CDR2 FQGNSA come from the germline V gene. The CDR3 has 15 amino acids. Supplemented by reference TRBV7-2 and TRBJ1-1, the full variable domain reads GAGVSQSPSNKVTEKGKDVELRCDPISGHTALYWYRQSLGQGLEFLIYFQGNSAPDKSGLPSDRFSAERTGGSVSTLTIQRTQQEDSAVYLCASSFSGTGNTEAFFGQGTRLTVV.

The J gene is TRBJ2-7, the V gene TRBV6-2 or TRBV6-3; unclear D gene. Germline lookup yields CDR1 MNHEY and CDR2 SVGEGT. The length of the CDR3 is 11 residues. Trimming left V 5 bases short and J 1 base short, with 3 bases between. The CDR3 loop reads CASSTSYEQYF. The CDR3 coding sequence is TGTGCCAGCAGTACTTCCTACGAGCAGTACTTC.

The gene calls are TRBV10-3 and TRBJ2-3; 9 bases are a match to TRBD1. The germline CDR1 and CDR2 sequences are ENHRY and SYGVKD. CDR3 size: 13 residues. The ends lost 6 bases at V and 5 bases at J; junction bases unmatched: 3. CDR3 sequence reads: CAIRQGAGDTQYF. CDR3 coding DNA: TGTGCCATCAGACAGGGGGCGGGAGATACGCAGTATTTT.

The chain combines TRBV4-3 with TRBJ1-5, with D hard to call. The CDR3 is 15 residues long. The germline V gene has CDR1 LGHNA and CDR2 YSLEER. Deletions cut 4 bases from V and 0 bases from J, with 10 bases between. DNA for the CDR3: TGCGCCAGCAGCCTTCGACATTCTAGCAATCAGCCCCAGCATTTT. This encodes CASSLRHSSNQPQHF.

A word on this clone: Sequence at one end of the junction differs from germline and may be a read error. The genes are TRBV6-2 or TRBV6-3 and TRBJ1-1; possible D gene TRBD1, 6 bases. Per germline, CDR1 MNHEY and CDR2 SVGEGT. There are 13 residues in the CDR3. CDR3 nucleotides: TGTGCCAGCGGTTATTGGGACATCACTGAAGCTTTCTTT. Translating gives CASGYWDITEAFF.

The V call is TRBV6-2 or TRBV6-3, the J call TRBJ1-5, with 9 bases identical to TRBD1. V shed 5 bases, J shed 3 bases, and the junction held 14 bases outside the gene matches. The CDR3 is 18 residues long. The germline CDR1 and CDR2 sequences are MNHEY and SVGEGT. The CDR3 bases are TGTGCCAGCAGTCACGGGACAGGGAGGCCCTCTCTCAATCAGCCCCAGCATTTT. Translating it yields CASSHGTGRPSLNQPQHF.

V and J are TRBV7-2 and TRBJ1-1, with 9 bases matching TRBD1. V was clipped by 4 bases and J by 2 bases; unmatched bases: 11. Germline V gene data show CDR1 as SGHTA and CDR2 as FQGNSA. This CDR3 region has 17 residues. The CDR3 DNA is TGTGCCAGCAGCTCCCCGTACCGGACAGGGGAAAACACTGAAGCTTTCTTT. Its protein product is CASSSPYRTGENTEAFF.

This chain joins TRBV2 and TRBJ2-2; 10 bases are a match to TRBD2. V dropped 5 bases and J dropped 4; count of bases not matched to a gene: 1. CDR3 length: 14 amino acids. The V gene's germline CDR1 is SNHLY and CDR2 FYNNEI. As DNA, the CDR3 is TGTGCCAGCAGTCTAGCGGGGGCCACCGGGGAGCTGTTTTTT. Its translation: CASSLAGATGELFF.

This clone has a single count. The chain carries TRBV5-1 and TRBJ2-3; 9 bases line up with TRBD1. Germline assignment: CDR1 SGHRS and CDR2 YFSETQ. The CDR3 is 16 amino acids. Losses at the gene ends were 0 bases for V and 1 base for J; bases not matched to a gene: 3. CDR3 in DNA: TGCGCCAGCAGCTTGGGTGGGGACAGGGGCACAGATACGCAGTATTTT. Translated, it gives CASSLGGDRGTDTQYF.

V usage is TRBV6-2 or TRBV6-3 and J usage is TRBJ2-3; TRBD1 might be the D (5 bases). V was trimmed by 0 bases and J by 0 bases, leaving 10 bases between them. Germline CDR1 is MNHEY and CDR2 is SVGEGT. The CDR3 has 16 residues. CDR3 residues: CASSYSARVSTDTQYF. As DNA, the CDR3 is TGTGCCAGCAGTTACTCGGCCAGGGTCAGCACAGATACGCAGTATTTT.

This sequence joins TRBV3-1 (or the pseudogene TRBV3-2) and TRBJ1-5; 8 bases are a match to TRBD1. Germline lookup yields CDR1 LGHDT and CDR2 YNNKEL (reference sequence). Germline trimming cut 1 base from V and 4 bases from J; bases unmatched to any gene: 9. This CDR3 has 17 amino acids. CDR3 bases: TGTGCCAGCAGCCAAGGGGCAGGGGGCGTTAGAAATCAGCCCCAGCATTTT. This gives the protein CASSQGAGGVRNQPQHF.

The chain has TRBV11-3 and TRBJ2-1; 9 positions match TRBD1. The trim removed 5 bases at V and 6 bases at J, leaving 8 bases unmatched. Germline CDR1 SGHNT, CDR2 YENEEA. This CDR3 has 15 residues. CDR3 bases: TGTGCCAGCAGCCCCGGGACAGGGCATGTCAATGAGCAGTTCTTC. It codes for CASSPGTGHVNEQFF.

V gene TRBV7-2 combines with J gene TRBJ2-1; D might be TRBD2 (6 bases). The CDR3 contains 15 residues. The germline gives CDR1 SGHTA, CDR2 FQGNSA. Trimming took 3 bases from V and 5 from J, leaving 14 bases between them. This CDR3 is CASSLGRRGDNEQFF. The CDR3 DNA sequence: TGTGCCAGCAGCTTGGGAAGACGCGGGGACAATGAGCAGTTCTTC.

There are a few counts of this clone. The gene calls are TRBV19 and TRBJ1-5; 7 bases align to TRBD1. Germline V gives CDR1 LNHDA, CDR2 SQIVND (reference sequence). Losses at the gene ends were 3 bases for V and 7 bases for J; bases not matched to a gene: 9. This CDR3 has 15 amino acids. CDR3 sequence reads: CASSMGQGVVQPQHF. CDR3 bases: TGTGCCAGTAGTATGGGTCAGGGGGTGGTACAGCCCCAGCATTTT.

In this sample, this clone turned up a few times. J is TRBJ1-3 and V is TRBV19; weak D call: TRBD1 (6 bases). Germline lookup yields CDR1 LNHDA and CDR2 SQIVND (reference sequence). The germline V and J ends were trimmed by 3 bases and 0 bases, with 12 bases remaining between them. The CDR3 runs to 16 residues. The DNA of the CDR3 is TGTGCCAGTAGTATCCCCGACAGGAGCTCTGGAAACACCATATATTTT. The encoded protein is CASSIPDRSSGNTIYF.

This rearrangement joins TRBV5-1 to TRBJ1-2; 9 bases fit TRBD1. The J segment lost 2 bases and the V segment lost 0 bases, leaving 5 bases of the junction unmatched. This CDR3 has 16 amino acids. The germline gives CDR1 SGHRS, CDR2 YFSETQ. The CDR3 nucleotides read TGCGCCAGCAGCTTGGAAGTGGGACAGGGAAACTATGGCTACACCTTC. Translated, it gives CASSLEVGQGNYGYTF.

J is TRBJ2-3 and V is TRBV7-9, with TRBD2 matching 10 bases. V lost 5 bases, J lost 2 bases, and 7 bases stayed unmatched. The CDR3 loop spans 16 amino acids. CDR1 SEHNR and CDR2 FQNEAQ come from the germline V gene (reference sequence). This CDR3 reads CASSPNLAGATDTQYF. CDR3 bases: TGTGCCAGCAGCCCGAATCTAGCGGGGGCCACAGATACGCAGTATTTT.

The chain links TRBV5-8 to TRBJ2-7; a weak D match, TRBD1 (6 bases). The CDR3 length is 15 residues. Germline V gene sequence: CDR1 SGHTS, CDR2 YDEGEE. Trimming pared 5 bases from V and 0 bases from J, leaving 15 bases between. This chain's CDR3 is CASRGVDSPSYEQYF. The CDR3 bases are TGTGCCAGCAGGGGGGTGGACAGCCCCTCCTACGAGCAGTACTTC.

The J gene is TRBJ2-3, the V gene TRBV4-2, with TRBD2 identical over 13 bases. CDR1 LGHNA and CDR2 YNFKEQ come from the germline V gene. This CDR3 has 17 amino acids. With V trimmed by 4 bases and J by 5 bases, 9 bases remained unmatched. CDR3 coding DNA: TGTGCCAGCAGCCCCCGTACTAGCGGGGGGGCAGTAGATACGCAGTATTTT. It translates to CASSPRTSGGAVDTQYF.

The chain uses TRBV29-1 and TRBJ1-2; the match to TRBD1 covers 10 bases. CDR3 length: 12 residues. The germline V gene has CDR1 SQVTM and CDR2 ANQGSEA. Trimming cost V 5 bases and J 8 bases; bases outside gene matches: 5. This CDR3 is CSVSDRGRGYTF. The CDR3 nucleotides are TGCAGCGTTTCAGACAGGGGGCGAGGCTACACCTTC.

The table lists this clone with a count of one. The chain combines TRBV5-5 with TRBJ1-4; 10 bases fit TRBD1. Germline V gene sequence: CDR1 SGHKS, CDR2 YYEKEE (reference sequence). This CDR3 spans 15 amino acids. With V trimmed by 4 bases and J by 6 bases, 6 bases remained unmatched. DNA for the CDR3: TGTGCCAGCAGCGAAAGGACAGGGGGGGATGAAAAACTGTTTTTT. Translated, it gives CASSERTGGDEKLFF.

The chain combines TRBV3-1 (or the pseudogene TRBV3-2) with TRBJ2-3, with TRBD2 matching 9 bases. Germline trimming cut 3 bases from V and 3 bases from J; bases unmatched to any gene: 4. CDR1 and CDR2 (germline): LGHDT, YNNKEL (reference sequence). The CDR3 covers 15 residues. The CDR3 DNA reads as TGTGCCAGCAGCCAGGGACTAGCTGTGACAGATACGCAGTATTTT. Protein sequence: CASSQGLAVTDTQYF.

This clone showed up many times. The rearrangement uses TRBV4-3 and TRBJ1-1; D not certain. Per the germline V gene, CDR1 is LGHNA and CDR2 is YSLEER. Trimming took 1 base from V and 7 from J, leaving 7 bases between them. The CDR3 covers 12 residues. CDR3 protein: CASSQGSLEAFF. CDR3 nucleotide sequence: TGCGCCAGCAGCCAAGGCAGTCTTGAAGCTTTCTTT.

In DNA form, the CDR3 reads TGTGCCAGCTCACGAATGGGGCAAGGAACTAACTATGGCTACACCTTC. The encoded protein is CASSRMGQGTNYGYTF. The chain links TRBV18 to TRBJ1-2; TRBD1 might be the D (5 bases). The CDR3 contains 16 residues. V was pared by 4 bases and J by 0 bases, with 15 bases between. Germline-derived CDR1 and CDR2 are KGHSH and LQKENI.

This clone appeared a few times. The rearrangement uses TRBV12-3 or TRBV12-4 and TRBJ1-1; D not certain. V gave up 6 bases and J gave up 1 base, with 6 bases separating them. The CDR3 consists of 12 residues. CDR3 sequence (DNA): TGTGCCAGCAGGTCAGGGAACACTGAAGCTTTCTTT. Its protein product is CASRSGNTEAFF.

This sequence joins TRBV2 and TRBJ2-3; 11 bases fit TRBD2. Germline assignment: CDR1 SNHLY and CDR2 FYNNEI. The CDR3 spans 16 residues. V dropped 6 bases and J dropped 5; count of bases not matched to a gene: 10. CDR3 amino acids: CASSDPTSGAEDTQYF. CDR3 nucleotide sequence: TGTGCCAGCAGCGATCCGACTAGCGGGGCTGAAGATACGCAGTATTTT.

This sequence joins TRBV4-1 and TRBJ1-5; 7 bases are shared with TRBD1. Germline-derived CDR1 and CDR2 are MGHRA and YSYEKL. This CDR3 is built from 17 residues. V lost 0 bases to trimming and J lost 1 base; unmatched junction nucleotides: 6. The CDR3 DNA sequence: TGCGCCAGCAGCCAAGATCCAGGACAGGCCAGCAATCAGCCCCAGCATTTT. Translation: CASSQDPGQASNQPQHF.

V is TRBV7-2 and J is TRBJ1-5; 8 bases agree with TRBD1. After removal of 1 base from V and 7 bases from J, the junction contained 6 bases not matched to a gene. Germline V gene data show CDR1 as SGHTA and CDR2 as FQGNSA. This CDR3 region has 15 residues. Here the CDR3 DNA reads TGTGCCAGCAGCTTAGGGCTACAGGGGGTGCAGCCCCAGCATTTT. Residues: CASSLGLQGVQPQHF.

This clone was seen a handful of times. The J gene is TRBJ2-3, the V gene TRBV5-1, with a weak D call TRBD1 (6 bases). CDR1 is SGHRS and CDR2 is YFSETQ in the germline V gene. Trimming took off 6 bases at V and 3 bases at J, with 17 bases between the two ends. The CDR3 totals 15 residues. The CDR3 DNA follows: TGCGCCAGCACCGCATTTGGTACAGGGACAGATACGCAGTATTTT. Translation: CASTAFGTGTDTQYF.

CDR3 loop: CARLYWTFF. The CDR3 DNA follows: TGTGCCAGGTTATACTGGACTTTTTTT. The rearrangement links TRBV19 to TRBJ1-4; D gene uncertain. Trimming removed 9 bases at V and 17 bases at J, with 13 bases between. This CDR3 spans 9 amino acids. Germline CDR1 LNHDA, CDR2 SQIVND (reference sequence).

The chain joins TRBV6-2 or TRBV6-3 to TRBJ1-5, with D maybe TRBD1 (5 bases). With 0 bases removed from V and 9 bases from J, the gap between germline ends came to 18 bases. CDR3 length: 16 amino acids. Germline V gives CDR1 MNHEY, CDR2 SVGEGT. CDR3 protein: CASSYSFNAQGGPQHF. The CDR3 DNA reads as TGTGCCAGCAGTTACTCCTTTAACGCCCAGGGAGGGCCCCAGCATTTT.

The chain uses TRBV12-3 or TRBV12-4 and TRBJ2-2; no clear D. V was clipped by 6 bases and J by 6 bases, with 11 bases between them. The CDR3 covers 13 residues. This CDR3 reads CASSIMSAGELFF. In DNA, the CDR3 is TGTGCCAGCAGCATCATGTCGGCCGGGGAGCTGTTTTTT.